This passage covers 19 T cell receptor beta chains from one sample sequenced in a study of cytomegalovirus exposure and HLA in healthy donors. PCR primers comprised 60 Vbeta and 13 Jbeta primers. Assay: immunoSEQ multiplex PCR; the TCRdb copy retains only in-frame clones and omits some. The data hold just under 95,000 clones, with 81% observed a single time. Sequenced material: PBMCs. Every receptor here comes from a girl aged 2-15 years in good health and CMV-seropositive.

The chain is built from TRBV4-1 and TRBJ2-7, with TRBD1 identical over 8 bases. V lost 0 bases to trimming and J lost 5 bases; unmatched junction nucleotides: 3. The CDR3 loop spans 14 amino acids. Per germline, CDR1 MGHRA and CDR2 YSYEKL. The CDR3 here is CASSQEGTGHEQYF. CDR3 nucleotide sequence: TGCGCCAGCAGCCAAGAAGGGACAGGACACGAGCAGTACTTC.

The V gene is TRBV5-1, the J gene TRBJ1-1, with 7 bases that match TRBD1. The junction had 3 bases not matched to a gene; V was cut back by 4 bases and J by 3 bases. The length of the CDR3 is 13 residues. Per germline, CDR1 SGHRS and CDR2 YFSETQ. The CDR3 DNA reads TGCGCCAGCAGCACTGACAGGGACACTGAAGCTTTCTTT. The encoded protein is CASSTDRDTEAFF.

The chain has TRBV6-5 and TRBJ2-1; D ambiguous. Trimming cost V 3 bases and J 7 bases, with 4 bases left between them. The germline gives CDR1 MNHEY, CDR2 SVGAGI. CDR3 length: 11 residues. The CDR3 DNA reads TGTGCCAGCAGTTATTTAAATGAGCAGTTCTTC. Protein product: CASSYLNEQFF.

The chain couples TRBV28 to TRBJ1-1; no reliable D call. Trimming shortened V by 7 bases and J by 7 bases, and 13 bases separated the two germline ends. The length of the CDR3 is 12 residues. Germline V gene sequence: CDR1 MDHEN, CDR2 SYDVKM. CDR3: CASTPRPGEAFF. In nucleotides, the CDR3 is TGTGCCAGCACACCCCGCCCGGGTGAAGCTTTCTTT.

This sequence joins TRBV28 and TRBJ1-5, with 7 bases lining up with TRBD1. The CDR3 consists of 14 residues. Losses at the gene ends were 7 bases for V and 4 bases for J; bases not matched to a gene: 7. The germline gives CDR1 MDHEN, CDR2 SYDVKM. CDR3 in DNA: TGTGCCAGCAACCCCGGGACAGTAAATCAGCCCCAGCATTTT. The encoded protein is CASNPGTVNQPQHF.

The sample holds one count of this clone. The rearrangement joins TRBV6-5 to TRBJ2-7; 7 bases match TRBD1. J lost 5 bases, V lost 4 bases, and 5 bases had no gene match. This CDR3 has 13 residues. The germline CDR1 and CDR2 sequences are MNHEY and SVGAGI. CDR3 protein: CASSSDGTDEQYF. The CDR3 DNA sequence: TGTGCCAGCAGTTCCGACGGGACAGACGAGCAGTACTTC.

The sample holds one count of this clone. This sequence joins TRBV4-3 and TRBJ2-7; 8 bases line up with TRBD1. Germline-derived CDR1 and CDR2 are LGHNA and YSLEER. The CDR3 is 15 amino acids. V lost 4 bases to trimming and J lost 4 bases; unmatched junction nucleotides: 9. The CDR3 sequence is CASSPGQGGVYEQYF. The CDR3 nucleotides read TGCGCCAGCAGCCCCGGACAGGGAGGTGTGTACGAGCAGTACTTC.

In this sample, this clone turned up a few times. This CDR3 reads CASSLAGRNTEAFF. DNA for the CDR3: TGTGCCAGCAGTTTGGCCGGGAGGAACACTGAAGCTTTCTTT. The chain has TRBV28 and TRBJ1-1; no clear D gene. Germline V gene data show CDR1 as MDHEN and CDR2 as SYDVKM. This CDR3 has 14 residues. V gave up 3 bases and J gave up 1 base, with 9 bases separating them.

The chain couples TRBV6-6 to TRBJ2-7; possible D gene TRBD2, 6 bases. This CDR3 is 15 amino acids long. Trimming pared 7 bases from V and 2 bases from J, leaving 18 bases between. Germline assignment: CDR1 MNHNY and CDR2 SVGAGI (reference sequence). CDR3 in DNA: TGTGCCAGCACCACCGGTGTGGGAGGCCCCTACGAGCAGTACTTC. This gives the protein CASTTGVGGPYEQYF.

The CDR3 DNA sequence: TGTGCCAGCAGCCTCGAGCGGGACTACTACGAGCAGTACTTC. As protein: CASSLERDYYEQYF. V and J are TRBV7-2 and TRBJ2-7; TRBD2 matches at 7 bases. There are 14 residues in the CDR3. Germline loops: CDR1 SGHTA, CDR2 FQGNSA. Trimming at V came to 5 bases and at J to 3 bases, leaving 7 bases not matched to a gene.

In DNA, the CDR3 is TGTGCCAGCAGCTTGAAGGGGGGGCCCTACGAGCAGTACTTC. Encoded protein: CASSLKGGPYEQYF. The chain couples TRBV7-2 to TRBJ2-7, with D tentatively TRBD2 (7 bases). Germline assignment: CDR1 SGHTA and CDR2 FQGNSA. V gave up 3 bases and J gave up 2 bases, with 11 bases separating them. The CDR3 runs 14 residues.

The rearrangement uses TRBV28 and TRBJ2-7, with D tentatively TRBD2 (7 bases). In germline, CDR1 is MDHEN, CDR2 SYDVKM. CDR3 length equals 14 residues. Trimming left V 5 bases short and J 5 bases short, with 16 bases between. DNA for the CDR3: TGTGCCAGCAGTCCGAGGGGGGGCTTAAACGAGCAGTACTTC. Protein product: CASSPRGGLNEQYF.

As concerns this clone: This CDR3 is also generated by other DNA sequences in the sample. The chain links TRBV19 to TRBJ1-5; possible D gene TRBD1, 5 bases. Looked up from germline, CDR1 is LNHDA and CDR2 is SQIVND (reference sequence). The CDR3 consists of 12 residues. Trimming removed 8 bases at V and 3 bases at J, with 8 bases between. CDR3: CASQGSNQPQHF. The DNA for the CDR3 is TGTGCCAGTCAGGGCTCCAATCAGCCCCAGCATTTT.

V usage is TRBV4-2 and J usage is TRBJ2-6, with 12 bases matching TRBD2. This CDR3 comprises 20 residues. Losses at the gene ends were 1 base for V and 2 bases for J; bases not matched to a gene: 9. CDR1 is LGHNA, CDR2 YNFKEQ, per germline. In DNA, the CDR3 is TGTGCCAGCAGCCAAGCCGCCCTGACTAGCGGGAGCCCTGGGGCCAACGTCCTGACTTTC. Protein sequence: CASSQAALTSGSPGANVLTF.

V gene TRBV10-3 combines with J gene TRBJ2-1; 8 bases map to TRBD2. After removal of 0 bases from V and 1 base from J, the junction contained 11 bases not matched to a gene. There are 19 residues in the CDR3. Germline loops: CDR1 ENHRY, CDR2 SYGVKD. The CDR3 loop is CAISESGTRIGESYNEQFF. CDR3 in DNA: TGTGCCATCAGTGAGTCTGGGACTAGGATAGGTGAGTCCTACAATGAGCAGTTCTTC.

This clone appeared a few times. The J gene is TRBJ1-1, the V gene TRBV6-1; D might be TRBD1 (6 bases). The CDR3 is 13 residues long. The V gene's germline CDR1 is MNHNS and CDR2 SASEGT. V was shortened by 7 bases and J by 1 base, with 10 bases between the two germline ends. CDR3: CASILGGNTEAFF. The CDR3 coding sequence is TGTGCCAGCATCCTAGGGGGGAACACTGAAGCTTTCTTT.

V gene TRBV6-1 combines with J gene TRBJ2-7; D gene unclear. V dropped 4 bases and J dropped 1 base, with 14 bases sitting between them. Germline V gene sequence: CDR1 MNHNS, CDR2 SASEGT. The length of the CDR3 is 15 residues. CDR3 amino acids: CASSAEQTLSYEQYF. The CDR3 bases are TGTGCCAGCAGTGCGGAGCAGACTTTGTCCTACGAGCAGTACTTC.

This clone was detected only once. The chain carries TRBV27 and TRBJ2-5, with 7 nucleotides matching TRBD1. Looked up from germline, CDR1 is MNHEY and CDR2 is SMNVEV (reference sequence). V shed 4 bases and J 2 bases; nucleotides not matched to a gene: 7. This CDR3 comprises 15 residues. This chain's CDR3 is CASSSGTVIQETQYF. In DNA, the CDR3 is TGTGCCAGCAGTTCCGGGACAGTGATACAAGAGACCCAGTACTTC.

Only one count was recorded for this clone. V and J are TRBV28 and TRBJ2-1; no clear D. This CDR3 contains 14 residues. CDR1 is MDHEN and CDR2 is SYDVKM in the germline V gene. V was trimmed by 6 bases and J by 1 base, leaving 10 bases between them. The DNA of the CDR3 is TGTGCCAGCAGGCGGAGTGCATCCTACAATGAGCAGTTCTTC. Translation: CASRRSASYNEQFF.